Only a few counts were recorded for the clone carrying this T cell receptor (beta chain). The antigen is undetermined. The sample comes from a study of beta chain features in type 1 diabetes. Study background: On cell yields, gender and age, patients and healthy donors were similar. Study-wide findings and caveats: PCR could preferentially amplify shorter templates, alike in patients and controls. The VDJ junctions of type 1 diabetes patients carried fewer insertions and more deletions.

Investigators reverse transcribed all isolated RNA, so they sequenced expressed TCRB transcripts. Clones were read by immunoSEQ multiplex PCR, and TCRdb kept only the in-frame ones, dropping some. The table includes under 900,000 clones, roughly 16% detected once. The source of this sequence is a woman aged 18-29 years in good health. The sample taken for sequencing was naive CD4+ T cells from blood.

The CDR3, as DNA: TGCGCCAGCAGCCACCGGGACAGGTCCTACGAGCAGTACTTC. This gives the protein CASSHRDRSYEQYF. The rearrangement links TRBV5-1 to TRBJ2-7; TRBD1 aligns across 8 bases. Trimming took 4 bases from V and 1 from J; bases not matched to a gene: 4. Per the germline V gene, CDR1 is SGHRS and CDR2 is YFSETQ. The CDR3 is 14 amino acids. Drawing the rest from reference TRBV5-1 and TRBJ2-7, the complete variable domain is KAGVTQTPRYLIKTRGQQVTLSCSPISGHRSVSWYQQTPGQGLQFLFEYFSETQRNKGNFPGRFSGRQFSNSRSEMNVSTLELGDSALYLCASSHRDRSYEQYFGPGTRLTVT.